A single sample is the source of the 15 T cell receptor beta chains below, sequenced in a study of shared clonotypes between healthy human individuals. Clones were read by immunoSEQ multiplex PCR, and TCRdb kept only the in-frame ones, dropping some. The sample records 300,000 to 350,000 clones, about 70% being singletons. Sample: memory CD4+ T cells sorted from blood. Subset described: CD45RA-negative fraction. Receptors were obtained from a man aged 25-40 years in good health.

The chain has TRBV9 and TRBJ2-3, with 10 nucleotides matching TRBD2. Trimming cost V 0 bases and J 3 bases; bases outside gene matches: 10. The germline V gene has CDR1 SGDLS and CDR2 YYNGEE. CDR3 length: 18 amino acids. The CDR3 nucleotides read TGTGCCAGCAGCGTAGCTTTTTCTAGCGGGAGCGAAACAGATACGCAGTATTTT. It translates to CASSVAFSSGSETDTQYF.

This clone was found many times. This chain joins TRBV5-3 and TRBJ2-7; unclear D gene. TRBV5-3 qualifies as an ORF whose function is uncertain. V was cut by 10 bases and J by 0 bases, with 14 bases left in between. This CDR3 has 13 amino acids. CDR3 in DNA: TGTGCCGTGCAGAGAGAGGACTCCTACGAGCAGTACTTC. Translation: CAVQREDSYEQYF.

The CDR3 here is CASREGDRGSYEQYF. The DNA of the CDR3 is TGTGCCAGCAGAGAGGGGGACAGGGGCTCCTACGAGCAGTACTTC. The chain combines TRBV2 with TRBJ2-7; TRBD1 matches 10 bases. The V gene end was trimmed by 6 bases and the J gene end by 0 bases; junction bases not matched to a gene: 5. Per germline, CDR1 SNHLY and CDR2 FYNNEI. The CDR3 consists of 15 residues.

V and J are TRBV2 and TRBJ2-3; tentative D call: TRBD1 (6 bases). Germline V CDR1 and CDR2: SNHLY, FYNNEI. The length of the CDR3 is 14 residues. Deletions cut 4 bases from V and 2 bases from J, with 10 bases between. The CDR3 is CASSVNRDTDTQYF. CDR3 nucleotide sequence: TGTGCCAGCAGTGTTAACAGGGACACAGATACGCAGTATTTT.

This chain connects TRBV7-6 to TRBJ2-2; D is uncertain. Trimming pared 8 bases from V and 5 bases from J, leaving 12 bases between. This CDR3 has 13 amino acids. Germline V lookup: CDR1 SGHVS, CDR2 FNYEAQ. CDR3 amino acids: CASRPSRTGELFF. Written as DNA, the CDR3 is TGTGCCAGCCGACCTTCTAGGACCGGGGAGCTGTTTTTT.

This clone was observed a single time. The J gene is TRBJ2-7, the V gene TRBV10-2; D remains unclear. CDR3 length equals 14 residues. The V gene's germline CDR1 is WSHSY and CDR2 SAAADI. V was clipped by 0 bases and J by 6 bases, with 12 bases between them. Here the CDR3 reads CASSESVGWSEQYF. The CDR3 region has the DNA TGCGCCAGCAGTGAGTCGGTGGGGTGGAGCGAGCAGTACTTC.

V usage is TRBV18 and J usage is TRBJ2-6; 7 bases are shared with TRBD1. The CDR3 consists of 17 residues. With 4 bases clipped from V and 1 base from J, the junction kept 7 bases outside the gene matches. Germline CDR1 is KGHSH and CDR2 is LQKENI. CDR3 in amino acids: CASSRNRGLSGANVLTF. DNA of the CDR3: TGTGCCAGCTCACGAAACAGGGGTCTTTCTGGGGCCAACGTCCTGACTTTC.

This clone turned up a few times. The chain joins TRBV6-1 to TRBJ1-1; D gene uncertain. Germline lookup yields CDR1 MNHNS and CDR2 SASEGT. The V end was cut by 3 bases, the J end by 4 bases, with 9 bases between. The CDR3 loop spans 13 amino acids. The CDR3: CASSDGWGTEAFF. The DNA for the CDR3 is TGTGCCAGCAGTGATGGATGGGGCACTGAAGCTTTCTTT.

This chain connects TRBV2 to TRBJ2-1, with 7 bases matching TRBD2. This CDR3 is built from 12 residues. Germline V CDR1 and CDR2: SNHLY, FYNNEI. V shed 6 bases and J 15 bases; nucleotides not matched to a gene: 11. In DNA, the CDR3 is TGTGCCAGCAGCGAGATCCGGGACTACGGGTTCTTC. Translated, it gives CASSEIRDYGFF. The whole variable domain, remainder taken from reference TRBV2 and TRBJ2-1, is EPEVTQTPSHQVTQMGQEVILRCVPISNHLYFYWYRQILGQKVEFLVSFYNNEISEKSEIFDDQFSVERPDGSNFTLKIRSTKLEDSAMYFCASSEIRDYGFFGPGTRLTVL.

The CDR3 loop reads CAMKGQGAFGANVLTF. The CDR3 coding sequence is TGTGCCATGAAGGGACAGGGGGCTTTTGGGGCCAACGTCCTGACTTTC. This chain links TRBV10-3 with TRBJ2-6; TRBD1 aligns across 12 bases. Trimming removed 9 bases from V and 3 bases from J; junction bases left unmatched: 6. The CDR3 is made up of 16 amino acids. The germline V gene encodes CDR1 ENHRY and CDR2 SYGVKD.

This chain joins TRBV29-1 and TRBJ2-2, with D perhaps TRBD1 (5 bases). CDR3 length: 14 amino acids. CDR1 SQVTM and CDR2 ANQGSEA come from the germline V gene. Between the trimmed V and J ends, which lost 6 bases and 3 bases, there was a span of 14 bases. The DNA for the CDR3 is TGCAGCGTCCCCTCAGGGCGCCACACCGGGGAGCTGTTTTTT. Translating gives CSVPSGRHTGELFF.

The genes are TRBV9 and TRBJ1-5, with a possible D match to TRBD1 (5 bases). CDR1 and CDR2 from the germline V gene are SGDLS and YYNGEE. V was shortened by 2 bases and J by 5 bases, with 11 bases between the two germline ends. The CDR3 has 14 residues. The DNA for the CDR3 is TGTGCCAGCAGCGTGGGCGGGGGGGATCAGCCCCAGCATTTT. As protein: CASSVGGGDQPQHF.

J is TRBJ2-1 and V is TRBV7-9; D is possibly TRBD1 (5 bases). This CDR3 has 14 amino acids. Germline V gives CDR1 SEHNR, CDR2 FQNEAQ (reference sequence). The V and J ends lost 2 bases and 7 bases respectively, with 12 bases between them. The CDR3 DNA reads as TGTGCCAGCAGCTTACAGGGAATAGGGAATGAGCAGTTCTTC. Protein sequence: CASSLQGIGNEQFF.

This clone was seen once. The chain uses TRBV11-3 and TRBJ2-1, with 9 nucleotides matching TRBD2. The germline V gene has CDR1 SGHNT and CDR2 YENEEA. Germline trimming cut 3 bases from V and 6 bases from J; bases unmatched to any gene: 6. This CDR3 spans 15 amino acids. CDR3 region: CASSFAREGPNEQFF. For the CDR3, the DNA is TGTGCCAGCAGCTTTGCGCGGGAGGGCCCCAATGAGCAGTTCTTC.

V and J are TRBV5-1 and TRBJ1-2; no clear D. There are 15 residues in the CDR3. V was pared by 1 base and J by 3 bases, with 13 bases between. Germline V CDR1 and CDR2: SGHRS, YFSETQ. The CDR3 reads CASSLTFGVDYGYTF. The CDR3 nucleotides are TGCGCCAGCAGCTTGACATTTGGGGTTGACTATGGCTACACCTTC.